This TCR beta chain was obtained from a study of blood T cell repertoires in COVID-19. Study background: Whether acute or convalescent, the COVID-19 samples came from the United States, Italy and Spain. Sources were T cells, B-cell-depleted T cells, or PBMCs; the material itself was cDNA or gDNA.

Original data processing: How many nucleated cells were present was estimated from reference gene primer amplification. The protocol was immunoSEQ multiplex PCR, while the TCRdb copy is restricted to in-frame clones and leaves out a portion. V, J and clone size are those of that table, while D and trimming were read from the DNA. The sample has roughly 62,000 clones, around 79% seen once. On this clone itself: The sample holds other DNA sequences that translate to the same CDR3.

J gave up 6 bases and V 0 bases, and 1 base lay outside the gene matches. The CDR3 has 13 amino acids. In germline, CDR1 is SGHNT, CDR2 YYREEE (reference sequence). Source material: peripheral blood. This TCR was recovered from a man in his sixties with acute or convalescent COVID-19. The rearrangement joins TRBV5-4 to TRBJ2-7; 9 bases agree with TRBD2. The CDR3 sequence: CASSLGRGGEQYF. The CDR3, as DNA: TGTGCCAGCAGCTTGGGGCGGGGGGGCGAGCAGTACTTC.